This entry lists 17 T cell receptor beta chains sequenced from one sample in a study of T cells in Graves' hyperthyroidism and ophthalmopathy. What was amplified from RNA transcripts were TCR beta CDR3 regions. The HTBI set primed first-round TCR CDR3 RT-PCR. TCRdb recomputed calls from the multiplex PCR reads with MiXCR, one row per CDR3 protein. The repertoire includes fewer than 800,000 distinct CDR3 sequences, around 17% of them detected once, and 8.4% sits in the top ten. The sample comprised blood. Receptor source: a young man with Graves' hyperthyroidism.

The rearrangement links TRBV14 to TRBJ2-1; maybe TRBD2 (6 bases). Germline CDR1 SGHDN, CDR2 FVKESK. CDR3 size: 16 residues. V lost 1 base and J lost 2, with 12 bases in between. CDR3 protein: CASSQGRLATYNEQFF. CDR3 nucleotide sequence: TGTGCCAGCAGCCAAGGGCGGCTAGCGACCTACAATGAGCAGTTCTTC.

This clonotype was seen ten or more times. The chain couples TRBV12-3 or TRBV12-4 to TRBJ2-7, with 9 bases fitting TRBD1. This CDR3 spans 16 amino acids. The junction had 13 bases not matched to a gene; V was cut back by 5 bases and J by 5 bases. The CDR3, as DNA: TGTGCCAGCAGTCGACAGGGGGGTTCTGTTTTGGACGAGCAGTACTTC. Its protein is CASSRQGGSVLDEQYF.

Worth noting for this clonotype: As the CDR3 is not closed by the conserved phenylalanine or tryptophan, this likely results from a read error. J is TRBJ2-3 and V is TRBV6-2 or TRBV6-3; no firm D call. The CDR3 covers 15 residues. Trimming cost V 0 bases and J 3 bases, with 10 bases left between them. Germline V gene data show CDR1 as MNHEY and CDR2 as SVGEGT. The CDR3 reads CASSYSSVITDTQYS. CDR3 DNA sequence: TGTGCCAGCAGTTACTCGAGCGTCATTACAGATACGCAGTATTCT.

This clonotype has a count of ten or more. The chain links TRBV7-9 to TRBJ1-1, with D uncertain. Germline loops: CDR1 SEHNR, CDR2 FQNEAQ (reference sequence). The CDR3 has 14 residues. V dropped 5 bases and J dropped 2 bases, with 12 bases sitting between them. The CDR3 reads CASSTRHVNTEAFF. The CDR3 nucleotides read TGTGCCAGCAGCACCCGACACGTAAACACTGAAGCTTTCTTT.

The V call is TRBV5-6, the J call TRBJ2-1; no firm D call. V was trimmed by 4 bases and J by 0 bases, leaving 8 bases between them. The CDR3 extends over 14 amino acids. Germline CDR1 and CDR2: SGHDT and YYEEEE. This CDR3 reads CASSGRNSYNEQFF. CDR3 coding DNA: TGTGCCAGCAGCGGCAGGAACTCCTACAATGAGCAGTTCTTC.

This clonotype was counted only a few times. The chain carries TRBV27 and TRBJ2-1, with 7 bases matching TRBD2. The CDR3 runs 17 residues. Germline CDR1 reads MNHEY; CDR2 reads SMNVEV (reference sequence). With V trimmed by 7 bases and J by 5 bases, 17 bases remained unmatched. CDR3 coding DNA: TGTGCCAGCAACCGAATACCCCCTAGCGGCCGAGACAATGAGCAGTTCTTC. It yields the protein CASNRIPPSGRDNEQFF.

With regard to this clonotype: Since a much larger clone is just one base distant, this may be a read error. The gene calls are TRBV12-3 or TRBV12-4 and TRBJ1-5, with D perhaps matching TRBD1 (6 bases). Trimming removed 4 bases from V and 5 bases from J, with 15 bases in between. This CDR3 comprises 15 residues. CDR3 DNA sequence: TGTGCCAGCAGTTCACTGGGGGCAATCCATCAGCCCCAGCATTTT. Its translation is CASSSLGAIHQPQHF.

This clonotype occurred a few times. In DNA form, the CDR3 reads TGTGCCAGCAGCCCCAGGGCCCGGGACCTAGCGGGCTTCCTCTCCTACGAGCAGTACTTC. Protein: CASSPRARDLAGFLSYEQYF. This chain links TRBV3-1 with TRBJ2-7; 8 nucleotides align to TRBD2. There are 20 residues in the CDR3. Germline CDR1 is LGHDT and CDR2 is YNNKEL (reference sequence). The junction had 20 bases not matched to a gene; V was cut back by 4 bases and J by 0 bases.

The chain recombines TRBV6-2 or TRBV6-3 with TRBJ2-5; tentatively, D is TRBD1 (6 bases). V gave up 4 bases and J gave up 4 bases, with 13 bases separating them. The V gene's germline CDR1 is MNHEY and CDR2 SVGEGT. The CDR3 contains 14 residues. CDR3 amino acids: CASSSPQGRETQYF. The CDR3 region has the DNA TGTGCCAGCAGTTCCCCACAGGGAAGAGAGACCCAGTACTTC.

The chain couples TRBV6-1 to TRBJ2-2; maybe TRBD2 (5 bases). Germline V CDR1 and CDR2: MNHNS, SASEGT. Trimming took 6 bases from V and 6 from J, leaving 14 bases between them. The CDR3 runs to 14 residues. The CDR3 sequence is CASRSLARAGELFF. Here the CDR3 DNA reads TGTGCCAGCAGGTCGCTAGCAAGGGCCGGGGAGCTGTTTTTT.

In its sample, this clonotype was seen once. CDR3 in DNA: TGTGCCAGCTTGGGGGGATTCATGAACACTGAAGCTTTCTTT. This gives the protein CASLGGFMNTEAFF. V gene TRBV19 combines with J gene TRBJ1-1, with a weak D call TRBD1 (5 bases). Germline V gene data show CDR1 as LNHDA and CDR2 as SQIVND (reference sequence). CDR3 size: 14 residues. Trimming removed 9 bases from V and 0 bases from J, with 14 bases in between. The full variable domain, completed using reference TRBV19 and TRBJ1-1, is DGGITQSPKYLFRKEGQNVTLSCEQNLNHDAMYWYRQDPGQGLRLIYYSQIVNDFQKGDIAEGYSVSREKKESFPLTVTSAQKNPTAFYLCASLGGFMNTEAFFGQGTRLTVV.

The V call is TRBV24-1, the J call TRBJ2-2; D gene ambiguous. The CDR3 is made up of 16 amino acids. Germline CDR1 is KGHDR and CDR2 is SFDVKD. V lost 2 bases and J 0 bases, leaving 9 bases between the germline ends. CDR3 sequence: CATSDWGHANTGELFF. CDR3 bases: TGTGCCACCAGTGATTGGGGTCACGCGAACACCGGGGAGCTGTTTTTT.

This clonotype showed up just a few times. CDR3 in amino acids: CASSYTGFSYEQYF. The CDR3 DNA reads as TGTGCCAGCAGTTATACCGGGTTCTCCTACGAGCAGTACTTC. The chain combines TRBV28 with TRBJ2-7; D is unclear. The germline V gene encodes CDR1 MDHEN and CDR2 SYDVKM. The length of the CDR3 is 14 residues. Trimming took off 4 bases at V and 0 bases at J, with 10 bases between the two ends.

The table lists this clonotype with a few counts. The chain is built from TRBV10-3 and TRBJ1-3; D not certain. Germline V gene lookup returns CDR1 ENHRY and CDR2 SYGVKD. This CDR3 contains 16 residues. Trimming stripped 4 bases from V and 0 bases from J, with 13 bases between. This CDR3 is CAISGQHSFSGNTIYF. CDR3 DNA sequence: TGTGCCATCAGTGGTCAGCACAGTTTCTCTGGAAACACCATATATTTT.

This clonotype came up many times. The rearrangement links TRBV18 to TRBJ2-5; TRBD1 or TRBD2 may be the D gene (5 bases each). CDR1 and CDR2 from the germline V gene are KGHSH and LQKENI. CDR3 size: 13 residues. V lost 6 bases and J 9 bases, leaving 17 bases between the germline ends. CDR3: CASSRDRDAAQYF. CDR3 coding DNA: TGTGCCAGCTCTCGGGACCGGGATGCGGCCCAGTACTTC.

In its sample, this clonotype was seen many times. The chain carries TRBV12-3 or TRBV12-4 and TRBJ1-2; no reliable D call. Between the trimmed V and J ends, which lost 4 bases and 8 bases, there was a span of 11 bases. The CDR3 extends over 12 amino acids. The CDR3 spells CASSYGVEGYTF. In DNA form, the CDR3 reads TGTGCCAGCAGTTATGGGGTCGAAGGCTACACCTTC.

CDR3: CASSHSGTGYEQYF. The CDR3 region has the DNA TGTGCCAGCAGCCACTCCGGGACAGGCTACGAGCAGTACTTC. The chain employs TRBV3-1 and TRBJ2-7; the match to TRBD1 covers 8 bases. V trimming: 3 bases; J trimming: 3 bases; junction bases outside the gene matches: 4. This CDR3 is built from 14 residues. From germline, CDR1 is LGHDT and CDR2 YNNKEL (reference sequence).